The clone carrying this T cell receptor (beta chain) appeared a few times. No antigen is known for it. TCRdb's copy holds only in-frame clones and misses some; the assay was immunoSEQ multiplex PCR. The repertoire holds around 140,000 clones, 90% to 95% seen once, with approximately 1.6% in the top ten. This sample is part of a study of T cell responses to AZD1222 COVID-19 vaccine. The study's findings and limits: Of the AZD1222 recipients, only 5 to 7 were seropositive at baseline.

Sequences were derived from peripheral blood, sampled on day 0 of AZD1222 vaccination. The receptor comes from an adult in good health.

The CDR3 is CASRVSSYEQYF. CDR3 DNA: TGTGCCAGCAGGGTGAGCTCCTACGAGCAGTACTTC. The chain uses TRBV11-2 and TRBJ2-7; no definite D call. CDR1 SGHAT and CDR2 FQNNGV come from the germline V gene. V was clipped by 6 bases and J by 0 bases, with 6 bases between them. The CDR3 spans 12 residues.